The 21 T cell receptor beta chains below all came from one sample that was sequenced in a study of identical twins. TCRdb ran MiXCR on the 5' RACE reads and lists one entry per CDR3 protein. The sample comprises under 1 million distinct CDR3 sequences, about 12% of which are singletons, and about 1.5% rests with the top ten. Another study also made use of these data, one on yellow fever vaccine responses in identical twins.

Sequencing was done on a sample of PBMCs. The receptors here all came from a woman younger than 35 in good health.

At least ten counts were recorded for this clonotype. The chain has TRBV15 and TRBJ2-1; TRBD1 matches 9 bases. CDR1 is LNHNV and CDR2 is YYDKDF in the germline V gene (reference sequence). Germline trimming cut 2 bases from V and 5 bases from J; bases unmatched to any gene: 13. The CDR3 is 18 residues long. The CDR3 DNA is TGTGCCACCAGCAGATCCACAGGGGGCACGATCCAGGACAATGAGCAGTTCTTC. Translation gives CATSRSTGGTIQDNEQFF.

This clonotype was found a few times. V usage is TRBV20-1 and J usage is TRBJ2-1; 11 bases are shared with TRBD2. Trimming cost V 5 bases and J 5 bases; bases outside gene matches: 11. Per the germline V gene, CDR1 is DFQATT and CDR2 is SNEGSKA (reference sequence). This CDR3 is 16 amino acids long. Written as DNA, the CDR3 is TGCAGTGCTTTTAGCGGGAGGGCCATTTGGGACAATGAGCAGTTCTTC. Amino acid sequence: CSAFSGRAIWDNEQFF.

This clonotype was detected only a few times. This sequence joins TRBV6-1 and TRBJ2-2, with TRBD1 matching over 7 bases. In germline, CDR1 is MNHNS, CDR2 SASEGT. The CDR3 runs to 15 residues. Trimming took 5 bases from V and 7 from J; bases not matched to a gene: 10. The DNA of the CDR3 is TGTGCCAGCAGTCTAAGACAGGGTTCGGTCGGGGAGCTGTTTTTT. Its protein product is CASSLRQGSVGELFF.

This chain connects TRBV6-2 or TRBV6-3 to TRBJ2-7; 8 bases map to TRBD2. V shed 2 bases and J 3 bases; nucleotides not matched to a gene: 9. The germline V gene encodes CDR1 MNHEY and CDR2 SVGEGT. The CDR3 spans 16 residues. The CDR3 reads CASSYDSGGSYYEQYV. The CDR3 DNA follows: TGTGCCAGCAGTTACGACAGCGGGGGCTCCTACTACGAGCAGTACGTC.

This clonotype was seen a handful of times. The chain is built from TRBV4-1 and TRBJ2-2, with 10 bases fitting TRBD2. The CDR3 covers 17 residues. The V segment lost 3 bases and the J segment 6 bases; nucleotides outside the gene matches: 10. Germline V CDR1 and CDR2: MGHRA, YSYEKL. CDR3 DNA: TGCGCCAGCAGCCAGGGAAGCGGGAGGGCCGTCGCCGGGGAGCTGTTTTTT. Its protein product is CASSQGSGRAVAGELFF.

This clonotype came up a few times. The J gene is TRBJ2-5, the V gene TRBV7-9; D remains ambiguous. The germline V gene encodes CDR1 SEHNR and CDR2 FQNEAQ (reference sequence). The ends were cut back, 1 base at V and 4 bases at J, with 10 bases in the middle. CDR3 length equals 14 residues. The CDR3 here is CASSLERQLETQYF. The CDR3 DNA sequence: TGTGCCAGCAGCTTAGAGCGCCAGCTAGAGACCCAGTACTTC.

The chain couples TRBV28 to TRBJ2-1, with D perhaps TRBD1 or TRBD2 (5 bases each). This CDR3 region has 15 residues. V was cut by 2 bases and J by 7 bases, with 15 bases left in between. From germline, CDR1 is MDHEN and CDR2 SYDVKM. CDR3 nucleotide sequence: TGTGCCAGCAGTTTAAGCAGGGTAGGAGGTAATGAGCAGTTCTTC. Its translation is CASSLSRVGGNEQFF.

This clonotype has just a few counts. This sequence joins TRBV5-1 and TRBJ2-7, with 8 bases fitting TRBD1. From germline, CDR1 is SGHRS and CDR2 YFSETQ. With V trimmed by 4 bases and J by 5 bases, 2 bases remained unmatched. The CDR3 covers 12 residues. Written as DNA, the CDR3 is TGCGCCAGCAGCAGGACAGGGCACGAGCAGTACTTC. This encodes CASSRTGHEQYF.

Many counts were recorded for this clonotype. The rearrangement joins TRBV24-1 to TRBJ2-1, with D possibly TRBD2 on 6 matching bases. CDR1 is KGHDR, CDR2 SFDVKD, per germline. CDR3 size: 12 residues. Trimming removed 4 bases from V and 8 bases from J, with 8 bases in between. This CDR3 reads CATSEGDYEQFF. As DNA, the CDR3 is TGTGCCACCAGTGAAGGGGACTATGAGCAGTTCTTC.

This rearrangement joins TRBV27 to TRBJ2-3, with a possible D match to TRBD1 (6 bases). Looked up from germline, CDR1 is MNHEY and CDR2 is SMNVEV (reference sequence). Trimming shortened V by 2 bases and J by 6 bases, and 15 bases separated the two germline ends. The CDR3 has 15 residues. In DNA form, the CDR3 reads TGTGCCAGCAGTTTAACCAGGTGGGGGCTTGATACGCAGTATTTT. Its translation is CASSLTRWGLDTQYF.

The rearrangement links TRBV5-1 to TRBJ1-2; D gene uncertain. The germline V and J ends were trimmed by 4 bases and 1 base, with 14 bases remaining between them. This CDR3 is 15 amino acids long. Germline CDR1 is SGHRS and CDR2 is YFSETQ. In DNA, the CDR3 is TGCGCCAGCAGCCCCAACTTCGATCTTAACTATGGCTACACCTTC. Its protein is CASSPNFDLNYGYTF.

The chain is built from TRBV20-1 and TRBJ1-1; D is possibly TRBD1 (5 bases). The CDR3 length is 12 residues. V lost 3 bases to trimming and J lost 3 bases, with 8 bases between them. Germline loops: CDR1 DFQATT, CDR2 SNEGSKA (reference sequence). The CDR3 DNA reads TGCAGTGCTAGGACAGTATACACTGAAGCTTTCTTT. Amino acids: CSARTVYTEAFF.

The genes are TRBV27 and TRBJ2-7; D may be TRBD2 (5 bases). CDR3 length equals 15 residues. The V gene's germline CDR1 is MNHEY and CDR2 SMNVEV (reference sequence). Between the trimmed V and J ends, which lost 5 bases and 3 bases, there was a span of 17 bases. DNA for the CDR3: TGTGCCAGCAGTCCCCTCTTGATCGGGAACTACGAGCAGTACTTC. Amino acid sequence: CASSPLLIGNYEQYF.

The V gene is TRBV12-3 or TRBV12-4, the J gene TRBJ2-3, with 8 positions matching TRBD1. There are 14 residues in the CDR3. The trim removed 6 bases at V and 8 bases at J, leaving 10 bases unmatched. CDR3 bases: TGTGCCAGCAGGGGGACAGGTCCACAGGGTACGCAGTATTTT. Its translation: CASRGTGPQGTQYF.

This clonotype was seen only a few times. This sequence joins TRBV3-1 and TRBJ2-1; 9 bases match TRBD1. CDR1 is LGHDT and CDR2 is YNNKEL in the germline V gene (reference sequence). The CDR3 sequence is 15 residues long. V gave up 2 bases and J gave up 9 bases; unmatched junction bases: 8. CDR3 in amino acids: CASSQSNRGLGEQFF. DNA of the CDR3: TGTGCCAGCAGCCAAAGTAACAGGGGGCTCGGTGAGCAGTTCTTC.

This clonotype was seen more than once but under ten times. CDR3 loop: CASWDYNNEQFF. The CDR3 bases are TGCGCCAGCTGGGACTACAACAATGAGCAGTTCTTC. The chain joins TRBV4-1 to TRBJ2-1, with 7 bases matching TRBD2. Germline V gene data show CDR1 as MGHRA and CDR2 as YSYEKL. The length of the CDR3 is 12 residues. V was pared by 8 bases and J by 5 bases, with 3 bases of the junction left unmatched.

This chain connects TRBV11-1 to TRBJ2-7; 9 bases are shared with TRBD1. This CDR3 contains 14 residues. CDR1 and CDR2 from the germline V gene are SGHAT and FQDESV (reference sequence). The junction had 5 bases not matched to a gene; V was cut back by 3 bases and J by 5 bases. CDR3 coding DNA: TGTGCCAGCAGCTTCGGGACAGGGAACAACGAGCAGTACTTC. Translated, it gives CASSFGTGNNEQYF.

This clonotype occurred many times. The rearrangement links TRBV15 to TRBJ2-3; 11 nucleotides align to TRBD2. The J segment lost 1 base and the V segment lost 3 bases, leaving 0 bases of the junction unmatched. This CDR3 is built from 15 residues. Germline values: CDR1 LNHNV, CDR2 YYDKDF (reference sequence). The CDR3 nucleotides are TGTGCCACCAGCAGGGGACTAGCGGGCACAGATACGCAGTATTTT. Its protein is CATSRGLAGTDTQYF.

V usage is TRBV20-1 and J usage is TRBJ2-7; 10 nucleotides align to TRBD1. The J segment lost 4 bases and the V segment lost 4 bases, leaving 10 bases of the junction unmatched. The V gene's germline CDR1 is DFQATT and CDR2 SNEGSKA (reference sequence). This CDR3 is 15 amino acids long. CDR3 sequence (DNA): TGCAGTGCTAAGGACAGGGGGACCGTCGGTTACGAGCAGTACGTC. This sequence encodes CSAKDRGTVGYEQYV.

The chain is built from TRBV7-9 and TRBJ2-5, with TRBD2 as a possible D gene (6 bases). The CDR3 length is 13 residues. V was clipped by 5 bases and J by 5 bases, with 12 bases between them. Germline V gene sequence: CDR1 SEHNR, CDR2 FQNEAQ (reference sequence). Here the CDR3 reads CASSNIAVETQYF. CDR3 coding DNA: TGTGCCAGCAGCAACATAGCGGTCGAGACCCAGTACTTC.

This clonotype was seen repeatedly, ten times or more. The V gene is TRBV7-2, the J gene TRBJ1-1; 8 bases line up with TRBD1. The CDR3 is 16 residues long. J was trimmed by 6 bases and V by 4 bases; bases with no gene match: 13. The germline CDR1 and CDR2 sequences are SGHTA and FQGNSA. CDR3 in amino acids: CASSSQWDRRIAEAFF. DNA for the CDR3: TGTGCCAGCAGCTCCCAGTGGGACAGGAGGATAGCTGAAGCTTTCTTT.